This TCR beta chain was sequenced in a study of control samples from healthy donors and cancer patients. In this sample, this clone turned up once. The repertoire was sequenced with immunoSEQ multiplex PCR; TCRdb's copy has only in-frame clones and lacks some. The data contain around 170,000 clones, roughly 88% of them singletons. Germline CDR1 MGHRA, CDR2 YSYEKL. V shed 4 bases and J shed 3 bases, with 13 bases lying between them. This CDR3 has 14 amino acids. The sample was blood. The sequence was collected from a woman in her twenties or thirties in good health. V usage is TRBV4-1 and J usage is TRBJ2-7; D is possibly TRBD2 (5 bases). The CDR3 sequence: CASSPGGVGYEQYF. For the CDR3, the DNA is TGCGCCAGCAGCCCCGGAGGAGTCGGCTACGAGCAGTACTTC.